This TCR beta chain was found in a study of blood T cell repertoires in COVID-19. This clone showed up just once. Repertoires were generated with immunoSEQ multiplex PCR, while TCRdb's copy carries only in-frame clones and drops some. The data show some 220,000 clones, more than 65% seen once. CDR3 length: 16 amino acids. Germline CDR1 LGHDT, CDR2 YNNKEL (reference sequence). Trimming took off 5 bases at V and 6 bases at J, with 22 bases between the two ends. The specimen sequenced was peripheral blood. The chain carries TRBV3-1 (or the pseudogene TRBV3-2) and TRBJ1-1; D is perhaps TRBD1 (5 bases). The sequence was collected from a woman in her sixties or seventies with acute or convalescent COVID-19. This chain's CDR3 is CASSSHGGGVNSEAFF. CDR3 nucleotide sequence: TGTGCCAGCAGCTCCCACGGTGGAGGGGTCAATTCTGAAGCTTTCTTT.